One and the same sample provided the 6 T cell receptor beta chains below, sequenced in a study of CXCR3-negative and CXCR3-positive naive CD8 T cells. Overall study results and limits: The TRB CDR3s that CXCR3-positive naive cells carried were more hydrophobic than those of CXCR3-negative naive cells.

UMI-labeled TRB cDNA libraries were prepared by 5' RACE. TCRdb re-called the 5' RACE reads and gives one entry per CDR3 protein, without DNA. The sample totals approximately 130,000 distinct CDR3 sequences. These receptors have no known antigen. Sequencing was performed on naive CXCR3+ CD8+ T cells from blood. Subset: CD45RO-CCR7+CD27+CD95- naive CD8+ T cells expressing CXCR3 (TNR3+). The receptors come from a human donor in good health. Some clones in this sample may be carry-over from other donors' samples.

V is TRBV4-2 and J is TRBJ1-5. There are 14 residues in the CDR3. CDR1 LGHNA and CDR2 YNFKEQ come from the germline V gene. The CDR3 protein is CASSQDRLNQPQHF.

The rearrangement uses TRBV3-1 and TRBJ1-2; lacking DNA, the TRBD1 call made by TCRdb goes unchecked. The CDR3 consists of 16 residues. Germline CDR1 is LGHDT and CDR2 is YNNKEL (reference sequence). CDR3 in amino acids: CASRQRDRVANYGYTF. The full variable domain, its missing parts supplied by reference TRBV3-1 and TRBJ1-2, is DTAVSQTPKYLVTQMGNDKSIKCEQNLGHDTMYWYKQDSKKFLKIMFSYNNKELIINETVPNRFSPKSPDKAHLNLHINSLELGDSAVYFCASRQRDRVANYGYTFGSGTRLTVV.

This chain uses TRBV28 with TRBJ2-4; lacking DNA, the TRBD1 call made by TCRdb goes unchecked. Germline CDR1 MDHEN, CDR2 SYDVKM. The CDR3 spans 17 residues. CDR3 protein: CASSAFGTGKSSDIQYF. Based on the CDR3 plus reference TRBV28 and TRBJ2-4, the full variable domain is DVKVTQSSRYLVKRTGEKVFLECVQDMDHENMFWYRQDPGLGLRLIYFSYDVKMKEKGDIPEGYSVSREKKERFSLILESASTNQTSMYLCASSAFGTGKSSDIQYFGAGTRLSVL.

The CDR3: CASSPPGSVGDTQYF. The chain uses TRBV18 and TRBJ2-3. The CDR3 loop spans 15 amino acids. Germline V gene sequence: CDR1 KGHSH, CDR2 LQKENI.

The V and J genes are TRBV4-1 and TRBJ2-2. Per germline, CDR1 MGHRA and CDR2 YSYEKL. The CDR3 spans 13 residues. CDR3 sequence: CASMGINTGELFF.

V is TRBV28 and J is TRBJ2-1; with no DNA, the TCRdb D assignment of TRBD1 cannot be verified. The CDR3 spans 15 residues. Germline CDR1 reads MDHEN; CDR2 reads SYDVKM. The CDR3 reads CASSFRGGIYNEQFF.